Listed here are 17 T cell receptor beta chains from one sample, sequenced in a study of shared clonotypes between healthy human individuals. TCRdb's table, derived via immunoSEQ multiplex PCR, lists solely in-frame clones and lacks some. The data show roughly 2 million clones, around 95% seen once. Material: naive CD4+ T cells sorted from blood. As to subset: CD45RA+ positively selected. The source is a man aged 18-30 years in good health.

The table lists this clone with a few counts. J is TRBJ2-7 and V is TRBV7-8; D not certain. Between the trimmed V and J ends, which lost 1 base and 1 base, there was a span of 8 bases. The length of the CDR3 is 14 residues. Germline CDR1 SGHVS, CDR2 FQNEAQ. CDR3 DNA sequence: TGTGCCAGCAGCTTAGGACTTCATTCCTACGAGCAGTACTTC. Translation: CASSLGLHSYEQYF.

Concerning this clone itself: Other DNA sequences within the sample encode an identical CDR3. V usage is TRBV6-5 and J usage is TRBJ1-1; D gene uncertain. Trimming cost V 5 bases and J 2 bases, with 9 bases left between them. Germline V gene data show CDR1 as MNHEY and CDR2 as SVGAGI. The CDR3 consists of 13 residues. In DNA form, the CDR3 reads TGTGCCAGCAGTCGCGGCTCTAACACTGAAGCTTTCTTT. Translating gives CASSRGSNTEAFF.

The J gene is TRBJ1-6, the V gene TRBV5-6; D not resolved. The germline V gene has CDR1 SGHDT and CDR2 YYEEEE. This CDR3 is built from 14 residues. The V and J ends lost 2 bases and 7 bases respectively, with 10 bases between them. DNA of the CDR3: TGTGCCAGCAGCTTATGGACGAGGAATTCACCCCTCCACTTT. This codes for CASSLWTRNSPLHF.

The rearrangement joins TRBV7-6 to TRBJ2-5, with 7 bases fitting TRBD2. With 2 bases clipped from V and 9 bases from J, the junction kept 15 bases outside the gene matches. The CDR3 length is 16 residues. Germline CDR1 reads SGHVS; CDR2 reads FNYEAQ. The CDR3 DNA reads TGTGCCAGCAGCTTAATGGCGGGAGAGATACCTGGAGCCCAGTACTTC. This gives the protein CASSLMAGEIPGAQYF.

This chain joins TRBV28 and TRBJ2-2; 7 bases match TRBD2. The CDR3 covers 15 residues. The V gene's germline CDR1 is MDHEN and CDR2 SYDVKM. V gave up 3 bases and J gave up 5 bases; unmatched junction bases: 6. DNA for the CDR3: TGTGCCAGCAGTTTCCCGCGGGGAGGGACCGGGGAGCTGTTTTTT. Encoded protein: CASSFPRGGTGELFF. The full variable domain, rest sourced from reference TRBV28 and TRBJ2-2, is DVKVTQSSRYLVKRTGEKVFLECVQDMDHENMFWYRQDPGLGLRLIYFSYDVKMKEKGDIPEGYSVSREKKERFSLILESASTNQTSMYLCASSFPRGGTGELFFGEGSRLTVL.

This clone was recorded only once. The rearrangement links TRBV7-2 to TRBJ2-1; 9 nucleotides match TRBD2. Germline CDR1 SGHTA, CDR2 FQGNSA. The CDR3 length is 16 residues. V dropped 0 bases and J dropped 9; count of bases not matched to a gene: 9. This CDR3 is CASSLAAMRGGTEQFF. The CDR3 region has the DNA TGTGCCAGCAGCTTAGCGGCAATGCGGGGGGGCACTGAGCAGTTCTTC.

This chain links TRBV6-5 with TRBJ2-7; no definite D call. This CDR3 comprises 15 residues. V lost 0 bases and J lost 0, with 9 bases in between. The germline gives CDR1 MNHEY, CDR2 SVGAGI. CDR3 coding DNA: TGTGCCAGCAGTTACTCCCCCTACGGCTCCTACGAGCAGTACTTC. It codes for CASSYSPYGSYEQYF.

CDR3 coding DNA: TGTGCCAGCAATGGCGGGGGGGCTGGCACAGATACGCAGTATTTT. This sequence encodes CASNGGGAGTDTQYF. The chain is built from TRBV6-1 and TRBJ2-3, with 9 bases fitting TRBD2. The ends lost 7 bases at V and 1 base at J; junction bases unmatched: 6. The CDR3 totals 15 residues. The germline V gene has CDR1 MNHNS and CDR2 SASEGT.

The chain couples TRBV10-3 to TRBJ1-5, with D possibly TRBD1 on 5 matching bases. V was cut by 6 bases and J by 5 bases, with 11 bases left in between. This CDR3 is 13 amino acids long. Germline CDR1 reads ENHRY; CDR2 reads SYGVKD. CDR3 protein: CAIRTDIYQPQHF. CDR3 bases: TGTGCCATCAGGACGGACATTTATCAGCCCCAGCATTTT.

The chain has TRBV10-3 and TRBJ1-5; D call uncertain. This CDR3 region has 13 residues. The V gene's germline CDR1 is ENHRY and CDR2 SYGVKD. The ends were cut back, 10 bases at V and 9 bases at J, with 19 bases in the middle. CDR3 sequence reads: CATRPAGSGPQHF. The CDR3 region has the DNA TGTGCCACAAGGCCGGCAGGATCGGGGCCCCAGCATTTT.

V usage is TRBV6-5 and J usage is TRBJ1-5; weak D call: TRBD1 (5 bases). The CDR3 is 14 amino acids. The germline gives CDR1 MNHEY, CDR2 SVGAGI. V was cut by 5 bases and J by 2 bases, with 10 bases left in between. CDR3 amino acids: CASSRGGRNQPQHF. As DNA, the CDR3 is TGTGCCAGCAGTAGGGGTGGTCGCAATCAGCCCCAGCATTTT.

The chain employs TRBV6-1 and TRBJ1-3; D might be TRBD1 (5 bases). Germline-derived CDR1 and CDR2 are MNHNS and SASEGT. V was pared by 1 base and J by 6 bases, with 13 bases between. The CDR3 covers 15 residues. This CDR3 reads CASSEVPGRKNTIYF. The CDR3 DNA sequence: TGTGCCAGCAGTGAAGTACCAGGGAGGAAAAACACCATATATTTT.

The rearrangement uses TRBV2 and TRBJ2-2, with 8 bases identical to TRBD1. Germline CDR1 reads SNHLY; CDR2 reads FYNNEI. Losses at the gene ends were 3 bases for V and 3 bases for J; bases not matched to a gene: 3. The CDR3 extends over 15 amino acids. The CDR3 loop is CASSDRQGHTGELFF. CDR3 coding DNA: TGTGCCAGCAGTGACAGACAGGGGCACACCGGGGAGCTGTTTTTT.

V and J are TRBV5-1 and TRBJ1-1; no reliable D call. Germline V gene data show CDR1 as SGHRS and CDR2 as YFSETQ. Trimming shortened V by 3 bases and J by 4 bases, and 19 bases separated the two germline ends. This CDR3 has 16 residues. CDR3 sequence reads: CASSYLQGTSGTEAFF. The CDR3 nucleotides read TGCGCCAGCAGCTACCTACAAGGCACCTCGGGCACTGAAGCTTTCTTT.

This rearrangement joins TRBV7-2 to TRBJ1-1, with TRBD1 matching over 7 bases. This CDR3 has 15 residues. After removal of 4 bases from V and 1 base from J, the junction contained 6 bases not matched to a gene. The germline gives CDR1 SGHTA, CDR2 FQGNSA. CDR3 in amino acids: CASSSPRQGNTEAFF. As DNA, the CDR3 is TGTGCCAGCAGCTCACCCCGACAGGGGAACACTGAAGCTTTCTTT.

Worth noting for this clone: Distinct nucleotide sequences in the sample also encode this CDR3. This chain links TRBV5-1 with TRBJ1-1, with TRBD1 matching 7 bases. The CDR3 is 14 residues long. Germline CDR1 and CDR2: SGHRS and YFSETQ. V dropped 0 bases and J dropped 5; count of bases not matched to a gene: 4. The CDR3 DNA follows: TGCGCCAGCAGCTTGGAAAGGGGGCGGACTGAAGCTTTCTTT. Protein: CASSLERGRTEAFF.

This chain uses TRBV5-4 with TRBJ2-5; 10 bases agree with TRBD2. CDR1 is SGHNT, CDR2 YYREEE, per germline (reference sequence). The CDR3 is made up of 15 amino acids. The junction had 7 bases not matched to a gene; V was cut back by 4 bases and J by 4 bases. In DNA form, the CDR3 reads TGTGCCAGCAGCGTGCTAGCGGGAGCGGTAGAGACCCAGTACTTC. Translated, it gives CASSVLAGAVETQYF.